These 16 T cell receptor beta chains were sequenced from one sample in a study of identical twins. TCRdb analysed the 5' RACE reads with MiXCR anew, one entry per CDR3 protein. The table has about 890,000 distinct CDR3 sequences, 9% to 15% seen once. These same records also appear under a second study, on yellow fever vaccine responses in identical twins.

Sequencing was done on a sample of PBMCs. Source of these receptors: a woman younger than 30 in good health.

Here the CDR3 reads CASSQEDSGVSYNEQFF. In nucleotides, the CDR3 is TGTGCCAGCAGCCAAGAGGATAGCGGGGTATCCTACAATGAGCAGTTCTTC. This chain links TRBV4-2 with TRBJ2-1, with TRBD2 matching over 8 bases. Germline V gene sequence: CDR1 LGHNA, CDR2 YNFKEQ. The junction had 5 bases not matched to a gene; V was cut back by 0 bases and J by 1 base. The CDR3 is 17 amino acids.

This clonotype was seen repeatedly, ten times or more. V is TRBV29-1 and J is TRBJ2-3; the match to TRBD2 covers 14 bases. Trimming cost V 7 bases and J 3 bases; bases outside gene matches: 6. This CDR3 region has 15 residues. Germline CDR1 is SQVTM and CDR2 is ANQGSEA. CDR3 nucleotide sequence: TGCAGCGCCAAGGGGACTAGCGGGAGTACAGATACGCAGTATTTT. Translated, it gives CSAKGTSGSTDTQYF.

This clonotype has at least ten counts. This rearrangement joins TRBV27 to TRBJ2-3, with D tentatively TRBD1 or TRBD2 (5 bases each). The CDR3 length is 14 residues. V lost 8 bases, J lost 4 bases, and 16 bases lay in between. Germline V gene sequence: CDR1 MNHEY, CDR2 SMNVEV (reference sequence). CDR3 coding DNA: TGTGCCAGCTCAGGGTCGGGGTTCCCAGATACGCAGTATTTT. Its translation: CASSGSGFPDTQYF.

In this sample, this clonotype turned up a few times. The rearrangement joins TRBV20-1 to TRBJ2-7; no clear D. V lost 6 bases to trimming and J lost 2 bases, with 17 bases between them. This CDR3 is built from 14 residues. The germline V gene has CDR1 DFQATT and CDR2 SNEGSKA (reference sequence). The CDR3 DNA is TGCAGTGCCCACCCAGCTAGTCCTCCCTACGAGCAGTACTTC. Protein: CSAHPASPPYEQYF.

This clonotype showed up just a few times. The CDR3 loop is CASSLRVGGTGELFF. The CDR3 DNA is TGTGCCAGCAGCTTACGTGTGGGGGGGACCGGGGAGCTGTTTTTT. This chain links TRBV13 with TRBJ2-2, with 7 nucleotides matching TRBD2. Germline V lookup: CDR1 PRHDT, CDR2 FYEKMQ (reference sequence). This CDR3 is 15 amino acids long. Trimming at V came to 2 bases and at J to 5 bases, leaving 5 bases not matched to a gene.

This clonotype was seen only a few times. The V and J genes are TRBV6-1 and TRBJ2-2; D unclear. V was shortened by 6 bases and J by 0 bases, with 11 bases between the two germline ends. Germline V gene data show CDR1 as MNHNS and CDR2 as SASEGT. There are 15 residues in the CDR3. The CDR3 sequence is CASRPTETNTGELFF. CDR3 DNA sequence: TGTGCCAGCAGGCCCACAGAAACGAACACCGGGGAGCTGTTTTTT.

On this clonotype: At one of its ends the junction is not consistent with the germline gene, which may arise from a read error. The genes are TRBV12-3 or TRBV12-4 and TRBJ1-4, with D uncertain. CDR3 length equals 16 residues. The CDR3 region has the DNA TGTGCCAGCAGCACCTACGGGAGTCCGAACAATGAAAAACCGTTTTTT. Protein product: CASSTYGSPNNEKPFF.

This rearrangement joins TRBV6-5 to TRBJ1-1, with D unresolved. The CDR3 runs to 15 residues. CDR1 and CDR2 (germline): MNHEY, SVGAGI. V lost 0 bases to trimming and J lost 3 bases, with 11 bases between them. CDR3 region: CASSYSWQWDTEAFF. The DNA for the CDR3 is TGTGCCAGCAGTTACTCATGGCAGTGGGACACTGAAGCTTTCTTT.

At least ten counts were recorded for this clonotype. The chain is built from TRBV7-8 and TRBJ2-3, with D maybe TRBD1 (6 bases). V lost 4 bases to trimming and J lost 8 bases, with 25 bases between them. CDR1 SGHVS and CDR2 FQNEAQ come from the germline V gene. The CDR3 has 17 residues. CDR3 protein: CASSYKPIGQFVVTQYF. For the CDR3, the DNA is TGTGCCAGCAGCTATAAACCGATCGGACAGTTCGTAGTTACGCAGTATTTT.

The chain recombines TRBV10-3 with TRBJ2-3; the D is unclear. The CDR3 length is 12 residues. V lost 11 bases to trimming and J lost 2 bases, with 11 bases between them. CDR1 is ENHRY and CDR2 is SYGVKD in the germline V gene. CDR3 nucleotide sequence: TGTGCCCTCAAAGGGAACACAGATACGCAGTATTTT. This sequence encodes CALKGNTDTQYF.

This chain joins TRBV18 and TRBJ1-6; the D is unclear. Trimming took off 3 bases at V and 7 bases at J, with 10 bases between the two ends. Germline CDR1 reads KGHSH; CDR2 reads LQKENI. This CDR3 has 14 residues. DNA of the CDR3: TGTGCCAGCTCACCCGGAGCTCAAAATTCACCCCTCCACTTT. Translation: CASSPGAQNSPLHF. The entire variable domain, with the rest obtained from reference TRBV18 and TRBJ1-6, is as follows: NAGVMQNPRHLVRRRGQEARLRCSPMKGHSHVYWYRQLPEEGLKFMVYLQKENIIDESGMPKERFSAEFPKEGPSILRIQQVVRGDSAAYFCASSPGAQNSPLHFGNGTRLTVT.

This chain uses TRBV15 with TRBJ2-3; D possibly matches TRBD1 or TRBD2 (5 bases each). V was cut by 8 bases and J by 5 bases, with 8 bases left in between. CDR1 is LNHNV, CDR2 YYDKDF, per germline (reference sequence). CDR3 length: 11 amino acids. The CDR3 DNA sequence: TGTGCCACCCGGGACGAAGATACGCAGTATTTT. It specifies CATRDEDTQYF.

The chain joins TRBV12-3 or TRBV12-4 to TRBJ2-2; 10 bases map to TRBD2. V gave up 5 bases and J gave up 4 bases; unmatched junction bases: 4. CDR3 length: 15 residues. The DNA of the CDR3 is TGTGCCAGCAGTCTAAGCGGGGGGGGCACCGGGGAGCTGTTTTTT. Protein sequence: CASSLSGGGTGELFF.

This clonotype occurred a few times. This chain uses TRBV4-1 with TRBJ2-5; tentatively, D is TRBD2 (5 bases). In germline, CDR1 is MGHRA, CDR2 YSYEKL. The CDR3 covers 17 residues. The V and J ends lost 3 bases and 1 base respectively, with 18 bases between them. CDR3 bases: TGCGCCAGCAGCCACCCCATCGACCCAGCGGCCCAAGAGACCCAGTACTTC. This codes for CASSHPIDPAAQETQYF.

This rearrangement joins TRBV7-9 to TRBJ1-1, with a tentative D call TRBD1 (5 bases). Germline CDR1 SEHNR, CDR2 FQNEAQ (reference sequence). The CDR3 extends over 15 amino acids. V was pared by 6 bases and J by 3 bases, with 17 bases between. DNA for the CDR3: TGTGCCAGCAGTCCTAGACGGGTAGGGGACACTGAAGCTTTCTTT. Encoded protein: CASSPRRVGDTEAFF.

This rearrangement joins TRBV7-8 to TRBJ2-7; no clear D gene. V lost 0 bases and J lost 3, with 6 bases in between. Germline CDR1 reads SGHVS; CDR2 reads FQNEAQ. The CDR3 consists of 13 residues. CDR3 loop: CASSLAVGYEQYV. Here the CDR3 DNA reads TGTGCCAGCAGCTTAGCGGTGGGCTACGAGCAGTACGTC.